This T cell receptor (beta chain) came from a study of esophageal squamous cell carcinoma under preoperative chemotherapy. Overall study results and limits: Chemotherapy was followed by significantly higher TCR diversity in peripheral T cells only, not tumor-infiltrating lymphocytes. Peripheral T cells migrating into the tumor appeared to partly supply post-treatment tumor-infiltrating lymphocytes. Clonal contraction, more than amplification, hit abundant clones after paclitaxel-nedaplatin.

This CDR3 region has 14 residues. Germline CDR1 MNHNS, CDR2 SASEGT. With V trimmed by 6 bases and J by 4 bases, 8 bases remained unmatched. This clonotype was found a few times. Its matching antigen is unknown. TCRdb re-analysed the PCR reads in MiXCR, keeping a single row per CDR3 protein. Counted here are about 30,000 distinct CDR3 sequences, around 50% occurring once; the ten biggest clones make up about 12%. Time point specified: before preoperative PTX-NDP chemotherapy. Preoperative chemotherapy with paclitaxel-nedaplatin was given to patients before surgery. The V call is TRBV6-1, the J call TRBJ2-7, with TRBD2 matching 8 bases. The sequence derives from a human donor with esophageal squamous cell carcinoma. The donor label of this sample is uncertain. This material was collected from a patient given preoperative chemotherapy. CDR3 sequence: CASSSGSENYEQYF. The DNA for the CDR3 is TGTGCCAGCAGCAGCGGGAGTGAAAATTACGAGCAGTACTTC.